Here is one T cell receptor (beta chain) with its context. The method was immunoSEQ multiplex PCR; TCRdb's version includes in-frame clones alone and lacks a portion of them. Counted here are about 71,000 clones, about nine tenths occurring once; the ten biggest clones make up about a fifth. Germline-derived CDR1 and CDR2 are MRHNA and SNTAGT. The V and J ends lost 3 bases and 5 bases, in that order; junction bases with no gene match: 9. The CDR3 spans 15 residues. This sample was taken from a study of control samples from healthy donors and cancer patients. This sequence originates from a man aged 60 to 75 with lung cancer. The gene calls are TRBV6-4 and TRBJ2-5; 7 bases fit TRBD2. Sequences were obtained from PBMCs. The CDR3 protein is CASSEAPGTMETQYF. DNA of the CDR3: TGTGCCAGCAGTGAGGCCCCCGGGACTATGGAGACCCAGTACTTC.